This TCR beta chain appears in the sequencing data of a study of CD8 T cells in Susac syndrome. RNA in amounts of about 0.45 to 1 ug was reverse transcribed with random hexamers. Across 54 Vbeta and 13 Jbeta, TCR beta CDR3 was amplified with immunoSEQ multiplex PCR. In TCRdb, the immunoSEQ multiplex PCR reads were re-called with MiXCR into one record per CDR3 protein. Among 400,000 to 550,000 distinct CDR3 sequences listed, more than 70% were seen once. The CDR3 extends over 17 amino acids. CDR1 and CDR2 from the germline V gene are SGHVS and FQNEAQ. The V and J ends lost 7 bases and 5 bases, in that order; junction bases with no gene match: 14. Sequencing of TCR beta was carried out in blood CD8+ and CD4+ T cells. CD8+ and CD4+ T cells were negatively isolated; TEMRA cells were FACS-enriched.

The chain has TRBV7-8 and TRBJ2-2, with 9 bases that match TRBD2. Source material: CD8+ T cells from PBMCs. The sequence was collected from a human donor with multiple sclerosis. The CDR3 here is CASTPGVGGGETGELFF. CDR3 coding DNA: TGTGCCAGCACCCCAGGGGTCGGCGGGGGGGAAACCGGGGAGCTGTTTTTT. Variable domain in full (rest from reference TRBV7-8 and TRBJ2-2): GAGVSQSPRYKVAKRGQDVALRCDPISGHVSLFWYQQALGQGPEFLTYFQNEAQLDKSGLPSDRFFAERPEGSVSTLKIQRTQQEDSAVYLCASTPGVGGGETGELFFGEGSRLTVL.